The 6 T cell receptor beta chains reported below all come from one sample, sequenced in a study of Tregs in tolerant kidney transplant recipients. Recipients received nonmyeloablative bone marrow transplants from related graft donors, with transient mixed chimerism. TCRdb's copy holds only in-frame clones and misses some; the assay was immunoSEQ multiplex PCR. The sample yields approximately 60,000 clones, approximately 87% seen once. The source was CD4+ T cells from blood (PBMCs), collected 6 months after the transplant. Source of these receptors: a human patient who received a combined kidney and bone marrow transplant. Some T cells may be graft donor cells.

V usage is TRBV28 and J usage is TRBJ1-5, with D uncertain. Germline CDR1 is MDHEN and CDR2 is SYDVKM. CDR3 length equals 15 residues. The V gene lost 2 bases and the J gene lost 0 bases, with 8 bases spanning the gap. The CDR3, as DNA: TGTGCCAGCAGTTTACTGACACATAGCAATCAGCCCCAGCATTTT. Amino acid sequence: CASSLLTHSNQPQHF.

This clone came up once. The V gene is TRBV5-1, the J gene TRBJ2-7; 9 nucleotides align to TRBD1. The CDR3 runs to 16 residues. The V gene's germline CDR1 is SGHRS and CDR2 YFSETQ. With 4 bases clipped from V and 3 bases from J, the junction kept 11 bases outside the gene matches. CDR3 residues: CASSPGTGGAFYEQYF. In DNA form, the CDR3 reads TGCGCCAGCAGCCCCGGAACAGGGGGCGCCTTCTACGAGCAGTACTTC.

This chain uses TRBV12-5 with TRBJ1-1; TRBD1 matches 9 bases. The CDR3 runs 13 residues. Germline values: CDR1 LGHNT, CDR2 FRNRAP. Trimming took 6 bases from V and 5 from J; bases not matched to a gene: 4. In DNA, the CDR3 is TGTGCTAGTGGACCCGACAGGGGGACTGAAGCTTTCTTT. Residues: CASGPDRGTEAFF.

The chain employs TRBV30 and TRBJ1-5, with D uncertain. CDR1 and CDR2 (germline): GTSNPN, SVGIG (reference sequence). The CDR3 totals 12 residues. Deletions cut 8 bases from V and 4 bases from J, with 12 bases between. The CDR3 sequence: CARSNINQPQHF. CDR3 nucleotides: TGTGCCCGGTCAAATATTAATCAGCCCCAGCATTTT.

The V gene is TRBV5-1, the J gene TRBJ1-2, with 9 nucleotides matching TRBD1. The CDR3 is made up of 14 amino acids. CDR1 is SGHRS and CDR2 is YFSETQ in the germline V gene. V was pared by 4 bases and J by 8 bases, with 9 bases of the junction left unmatched. The CDR3 here is CASSPGQGETGYTF. In nucleotides, the CDR3 is TGCGCCAGCAGCCCGGGACAGGGTGAAACGGGCTACACCTTC.

The chain joins TRBV5-4 to TRBJ1-1; no reliable D call. Trimming stripped 0 bases from V and 6 bases from J, with 18 bases between. Per germline, CDR1 SGHNT and CDR2 YYREEE (reference sequence). This CDR3 region has 16 residues. CDR3 sequence reads: CASSLAGREGFAEAFF. Here the CDR3 DNA reads TGTGCCAGCAGCTTGGCGGGTAGGGAGGGATTCGCTGAAGCTTTCTTT.